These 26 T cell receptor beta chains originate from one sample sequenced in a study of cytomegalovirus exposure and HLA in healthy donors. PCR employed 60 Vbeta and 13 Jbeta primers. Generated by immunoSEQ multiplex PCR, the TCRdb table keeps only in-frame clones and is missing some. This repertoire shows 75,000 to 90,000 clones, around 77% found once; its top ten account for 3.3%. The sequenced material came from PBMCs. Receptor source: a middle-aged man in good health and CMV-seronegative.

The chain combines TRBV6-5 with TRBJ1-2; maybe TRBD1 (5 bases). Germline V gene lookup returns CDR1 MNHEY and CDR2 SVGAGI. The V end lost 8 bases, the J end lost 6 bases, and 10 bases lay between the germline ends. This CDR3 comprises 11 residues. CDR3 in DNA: TGTGCCAGCGGGGTCAGGGATGGCTACACCTTC. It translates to CASGVRDGYTF.

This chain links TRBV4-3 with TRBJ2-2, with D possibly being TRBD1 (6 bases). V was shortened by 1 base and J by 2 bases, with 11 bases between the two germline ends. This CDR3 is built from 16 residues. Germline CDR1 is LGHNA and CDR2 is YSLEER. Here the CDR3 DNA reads TGCGCCAGCAGCCAAGGTTCCGGGACAAACACCGGGGAGCTGTTTTTT. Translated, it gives CASSQGSGTNTGELFF.

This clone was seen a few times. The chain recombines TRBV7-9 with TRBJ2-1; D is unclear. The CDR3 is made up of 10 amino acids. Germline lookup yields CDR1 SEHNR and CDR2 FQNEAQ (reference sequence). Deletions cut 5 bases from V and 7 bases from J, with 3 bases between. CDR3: CASSRNEQFF. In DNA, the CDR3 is TGTGCCAGCAGCCGGAATGAGCAGTTCTTC.

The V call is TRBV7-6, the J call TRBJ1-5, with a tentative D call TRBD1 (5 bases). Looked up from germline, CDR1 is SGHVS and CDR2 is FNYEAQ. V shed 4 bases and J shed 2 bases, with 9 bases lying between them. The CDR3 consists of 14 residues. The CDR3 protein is CASSWGGRNQPQHF. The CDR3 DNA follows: TGTGCCAGCAGCTGGGGGGGTCGCAATCAGCCCCAGCATTTT.

The CDR3 DNA sequence: TGTGCCATCAGTGATCCGGGACAGGGTAAAGAGTACTTC. This encodes CAISDPGQGKEYF. This chain joins TRBV10-3 and TRBJ2-7, with 9 bases lining up with TRBD1. CDR3 length equals 13 residues. Germline CDR1 reads ENHRY; CDR2 reads SYGVKD. V dropped 3 bases and J dropped 11; count of bases not matched to a gene: 8.

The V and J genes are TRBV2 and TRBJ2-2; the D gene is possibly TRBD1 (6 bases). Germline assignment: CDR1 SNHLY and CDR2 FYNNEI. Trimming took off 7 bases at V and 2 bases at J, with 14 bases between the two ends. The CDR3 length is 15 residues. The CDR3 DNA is TGTGCCAGCAAGGCAGGGGACCTTAACACCGGGGAGCTGTTTTTT. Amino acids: CASKAGDLNTGELFF.

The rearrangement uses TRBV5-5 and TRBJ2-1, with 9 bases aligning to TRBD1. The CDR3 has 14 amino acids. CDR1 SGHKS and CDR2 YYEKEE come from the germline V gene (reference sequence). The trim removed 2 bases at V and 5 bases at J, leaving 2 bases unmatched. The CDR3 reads CASSLQGANNEQFF. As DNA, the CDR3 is TGTGCCAGCAGCTTACAGGGGGCCAACAATGAGCAGTTCTTC.

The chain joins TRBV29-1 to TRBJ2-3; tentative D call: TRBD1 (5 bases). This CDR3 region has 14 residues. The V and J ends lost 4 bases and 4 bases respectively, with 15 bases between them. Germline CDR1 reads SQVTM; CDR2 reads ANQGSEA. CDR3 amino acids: CSVGALTVADTQYF. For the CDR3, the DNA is TGCAGCGTTGGTGCCCTGACAGTAGCAGATACGCAGTATTTT.

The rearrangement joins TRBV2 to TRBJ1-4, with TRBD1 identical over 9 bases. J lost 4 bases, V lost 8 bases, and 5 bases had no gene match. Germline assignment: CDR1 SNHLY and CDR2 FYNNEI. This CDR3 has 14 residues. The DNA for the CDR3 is TGTGCCAGCGGGACAGGGTGGGGTAATGAAAAACTGTTTTTT. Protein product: CASGTGWGNEKLFF.

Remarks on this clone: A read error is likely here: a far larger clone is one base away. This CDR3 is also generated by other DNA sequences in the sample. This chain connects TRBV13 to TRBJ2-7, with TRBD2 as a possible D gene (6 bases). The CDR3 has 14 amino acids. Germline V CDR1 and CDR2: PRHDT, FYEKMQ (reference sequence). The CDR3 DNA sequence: TGTGCCAGCAGTTCCAGGGAGGTCCACTACGAGCAGTATTTC. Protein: CASSSREVHYEQYF.

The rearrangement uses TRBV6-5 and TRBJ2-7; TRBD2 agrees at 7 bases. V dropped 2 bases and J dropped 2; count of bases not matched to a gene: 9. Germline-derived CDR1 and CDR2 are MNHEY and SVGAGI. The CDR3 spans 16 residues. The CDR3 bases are TGTGCCAGCAGTTACGGCTCCGGCGGGGGAACCTACGAGCAGTACTTC. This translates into CASSYGSGGGTYEQYF.

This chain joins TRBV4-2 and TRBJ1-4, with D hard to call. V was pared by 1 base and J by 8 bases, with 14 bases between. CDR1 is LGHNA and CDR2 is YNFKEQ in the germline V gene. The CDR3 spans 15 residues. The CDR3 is CASSQGAGLEEKLFF. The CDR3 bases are TGTGCCAGCAGCCAAGGGGCAGGATTAGAGGAAAAACTGTTTTTT.

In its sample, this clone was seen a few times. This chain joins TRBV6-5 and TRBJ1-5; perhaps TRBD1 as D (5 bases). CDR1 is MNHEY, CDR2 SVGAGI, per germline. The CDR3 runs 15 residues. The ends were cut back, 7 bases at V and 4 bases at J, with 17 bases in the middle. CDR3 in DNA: TGTGCCAGCACCCCCTCCGTAGGGGTGAATCAGCCCCAGCATTTT. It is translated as CASTPSVGVNQPQHF.

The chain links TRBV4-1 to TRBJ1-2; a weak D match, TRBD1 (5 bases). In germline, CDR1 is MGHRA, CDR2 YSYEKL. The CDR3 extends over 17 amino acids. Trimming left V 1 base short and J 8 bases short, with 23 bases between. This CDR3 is CASSQGVGSKGVLGYTF. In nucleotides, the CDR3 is TGCGCCAGCAGCCAAGGTGTTGGCAGCAAAGGGGTATTAGGCTACACCTTC.

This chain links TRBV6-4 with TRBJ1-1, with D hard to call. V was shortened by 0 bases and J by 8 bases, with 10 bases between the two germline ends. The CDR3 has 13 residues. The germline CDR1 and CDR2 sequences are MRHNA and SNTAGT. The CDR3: CASSDSWQREAFF. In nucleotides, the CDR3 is TGTGCCAGCAGTGACTCGTGGCAGCGAGAAGCTTTCTTT.

CDR3 loop: CASSAGRETYNSPLHF. Here the CDR3 DNA reads TGTGCCAGCAGCGCCGGCAGGGAAACCTATAATTCACCCCTCCACTTT. The chain has TRBV11-3 and TRBJ1-6; the D gene is possibly TRBD1 (5 bases). CDR3 length: 16 amino acids. From germline, CDR1 is SGHNT and CDR2 YENEEA. Trimming shortened V by 5 bases and J by 2 bases, and 13 bases separated the two germline ends.

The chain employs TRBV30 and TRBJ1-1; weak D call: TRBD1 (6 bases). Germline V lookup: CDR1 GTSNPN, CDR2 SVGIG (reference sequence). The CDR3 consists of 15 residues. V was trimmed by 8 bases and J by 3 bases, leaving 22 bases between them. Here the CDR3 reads CAGGGDLFLYTEAFF. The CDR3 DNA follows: TGTGCCGGAGGGGGGGATCTTTTTTTGTACACTGAAGCTTTCTTT.

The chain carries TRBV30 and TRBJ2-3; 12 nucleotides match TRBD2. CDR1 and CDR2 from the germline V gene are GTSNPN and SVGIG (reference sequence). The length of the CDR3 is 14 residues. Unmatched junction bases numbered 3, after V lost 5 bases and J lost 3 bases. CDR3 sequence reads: CAWASGGATDTQYF. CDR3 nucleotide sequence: TGTGCCTGGGCTAGCGGGGGGGCAACAGATACGCAGTATTTT.

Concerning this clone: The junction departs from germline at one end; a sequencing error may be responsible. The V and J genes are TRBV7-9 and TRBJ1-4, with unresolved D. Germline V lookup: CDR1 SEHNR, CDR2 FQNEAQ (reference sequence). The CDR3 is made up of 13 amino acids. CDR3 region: CSSSLRTNEKLFF. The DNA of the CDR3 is TGTTCCAGCAGCTTGAGAACTAATGAAAAACTGTTTTTT.

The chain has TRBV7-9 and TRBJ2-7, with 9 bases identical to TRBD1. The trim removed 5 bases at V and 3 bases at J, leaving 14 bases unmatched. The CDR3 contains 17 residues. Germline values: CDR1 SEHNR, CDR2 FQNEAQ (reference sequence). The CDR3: CASSPITGQGANYEQYF. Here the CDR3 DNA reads TGTGCCAGCAGCCCAATAACGGGACAGGGAGCCAACTACGAGCAGTACTTC.

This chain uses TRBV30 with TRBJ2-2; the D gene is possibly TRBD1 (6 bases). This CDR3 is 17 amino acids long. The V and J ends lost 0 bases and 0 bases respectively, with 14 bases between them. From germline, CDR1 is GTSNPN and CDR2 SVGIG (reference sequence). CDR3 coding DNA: TGTGCCTGGAGTGTATTGTGGGGGCGGGCGAACACCGGGGAGCTGTTTTTT. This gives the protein CAWSVLWGRANTGELFF.

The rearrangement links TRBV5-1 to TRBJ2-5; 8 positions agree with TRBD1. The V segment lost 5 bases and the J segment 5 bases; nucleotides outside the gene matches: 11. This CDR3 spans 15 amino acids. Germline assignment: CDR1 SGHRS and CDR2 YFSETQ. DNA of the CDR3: TGCGCCAGCAGATCCCCCGGGACAGGCACGGAGACCCAGTACTTC. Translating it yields CASRSPGTGTETQYF.

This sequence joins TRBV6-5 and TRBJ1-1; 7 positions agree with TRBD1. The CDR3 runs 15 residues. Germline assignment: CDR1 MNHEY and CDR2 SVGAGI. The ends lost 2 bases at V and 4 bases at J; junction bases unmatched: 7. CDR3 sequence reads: CASSYKNRGFTEAFF. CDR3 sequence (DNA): TGTGCCAGCAGTTACAAAAACAGGGGTTTCACTGAAGCTTTCTTT.

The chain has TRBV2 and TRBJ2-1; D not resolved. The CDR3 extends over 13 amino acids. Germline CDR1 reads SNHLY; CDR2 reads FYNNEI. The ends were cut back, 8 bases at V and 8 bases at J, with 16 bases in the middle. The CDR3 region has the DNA TGTGCCAGCCGAGGATTTGGAGTCGATGAGCAGTTCTTC. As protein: CASRGFGVDEQFF.

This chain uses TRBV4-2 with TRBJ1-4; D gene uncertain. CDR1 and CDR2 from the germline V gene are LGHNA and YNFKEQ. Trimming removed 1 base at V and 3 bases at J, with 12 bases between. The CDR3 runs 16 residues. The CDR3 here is CASSQAKSPPNEKLFF. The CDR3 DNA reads TGTGCCAGCAGCCAAGCAAAGAGTCCGCCTAATGAAAAACTGTTTTTT.

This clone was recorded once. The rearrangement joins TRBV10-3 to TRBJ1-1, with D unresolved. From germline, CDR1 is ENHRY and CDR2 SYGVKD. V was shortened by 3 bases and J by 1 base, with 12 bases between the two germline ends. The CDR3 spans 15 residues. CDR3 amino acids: CAISDHGRGNTEAFF. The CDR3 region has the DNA TGTGCCATCAGTGACCACGGACGGGGGAACACTGAAGCTTTCTTT.